This T cell receptor beta chain came from a study of blood T cells in healthy people across ages. A J-beta primer mix and a sample-barcoded 5' primer were used in a second PCR of about 7 to 12 cycles. TCRdb re-called the 5' RACE reads through MiXCR, storing one row per CDR3 protein. This table holds roughly 1.7 million distinct CDR3 sequences, 30% to 35% found once. The CDR3 has 15 amino acids. Germline assignment: CDR1 ENHRY and CDR2 SYGVKD. Trimming took 2 bases from V and 3 from J, leaving 11 bases between them. Notes on this clonotype: Its antigen is undetermined.

The study, taken as a whole, reports: The study regarded diversity estimates from one million T cells as underestimates. A greater number of naive CD4+ cells and higher diversity distinguished long-lived donors from aged donors. The study found TCR beta diversity correlated strongly with naive T cell percentage.

The V gene is TRBV10-3, the J gene TRBJ1-3; TRBD1 might be the D (6 bases). The sequence was collected from a woman between 25 and 40 years old in good health. What was sequenced was blood. CDR3 sequence: CAISEQGRGGNTIYF. In nucleotides, the CDR3 is TGTGCCATCAGTGAGCAGGGGCGGGGTGGAAACACCATATATTTT.